This T cell receptor (beta chain) was sequenced in a study of blood T cells in healthy people across ages (dated by TCRdb to 2015 to 2017). In terms of the full investigation: In model experiments, template switching captured roughly one uniquely barcoded TCR beta cDNA molecule for every two T cells. To track age-related changes in TCR beta repertoire diversity, the study relied on deep sequencing normalized with unique cDNA molecular identifiers. Four age groups were formed from the donors: young (average roughly 16 years), middle-aged (approximately 41), aged (around 68) and long-lived (more than 75). To avoid experimental bias, donors of different ages were distributed randomly across sequencing lanes. Using the same blood draw, the study looked at two additional independent replicas of 1 million unique cDNA reads for two donors, one aged 18 to 29 and the other aged 80 or older.

For CDR1 and CDR2, the germline V gene (reference sequence) lists DFQATT and SNEGSKA. V was cut back by 5 bases and J by 3 bases, leaving a gap of 8 bases between them. From cysteine to phenylalanine, the CDR3 is 11 amino acids long. Just the 33-base CDR3 DNA is kept, in frame starting at base 1. This clonotype came up a few times. Its recognized antigen is unknown. Per-nucleotide qualities are absent, and no much larger clonotype sits a single base away. Broader findings and caveats from the paper: Observed TCR beta diversity correlated strongly with the percentage of naive T cells measured by flow cytometry. Observed TCR beta diversity per million T cells fell roughly linearly with age, and a significant reduction was already apparent by age around 39. Because donor CMV infection status was unknown, age-related changes in expanded clonotypes were potentially confounded. Compared with the aged group, the long-lived group had more naive CD4+ T cells, fewer expanded clones and increased TCR diversity, a pattern suggesting age selection. Bulk unsorted PBMC profiling prevented conclusive comparison of naive and antigen-experienced compartments. Estimates of total diversity based on one million sequenced T cells were regarded as lower bounds and as underestimates.

Donors were a few dozen systemically healthy Caucasian individuals from Russia aged roughly 6 to 100 years. Roughly 10 milliliters of peripheral blood were drawn from each donor into EDTA-treated Vacutainer tubes. Ficoll-Paque density-gradient centrifugation was used to isolate PBMCs, with at least 6.5 million per sample. Trizol reagent was used to extract total RNA from the PBMCs, yielding at least 6 micrograms per sample. The percentages of naive CD45RAhigh/CD27high T cells were determined by flow cytometry on a PBMC aliquot from every donor. Library creation used 5' RACE. Instrument on record: Illumina HiSeq 2500. A second PCR of roughly 6 to 11 cycles was performed with a sample-barcoded 5' primer and a J-beta primer mix. A template-switch 5' adaptor carrying 12 random nucleotides introduced a unique molecular identifier onto each TCR beta cDNA molecule. Each sample yielded at least 3 million CDR3-containing paired-end reads. First-strand cDNA synthesis was performed from all RNA using the Mint cDNA synthesis kit, with priming by a TRBC-specific oligonucleotide. Following uracil-DNA glycosylase treatment, a first 18-cycle PCR with universal primers M1SS and BC2_uni_R was performed on all cDNA. As for how the authors treated the data: Normalization of each sample was performed by random selection of 1 million high-quality reads, each carrying a distinct molecular identifier. Instead of being binned into consensus sequences, reads with shared molecular identifiers were discarded. MiTCR, run with a Q25 quality threshold and the strictest error-elimination algorithm, handled CDR3 identification, clonotype clustering and error correction. Lower-bound total TCR beta diversity was estimated with a nonparametric unseen species model using Euler transformation. Clones were called with MiXCR by TCRdb after fastp trimmed the public reads at Q25, and only in-frame beta chains were retained. Each CDR3 protein gets just one entry, which takes the most common genes and DNA from the rows behind it. The V and J calls follow TCRdb's processing rather than the paper's. For this sample there are 1.5 million to 2 million distinct CDR3 sequences; 28% appear just once. The top ten clones comprise roughly 8% of the sample.

In this chain, TRBV20-1 is recombined with TRBJ2-7; the D call is tentative, TRBD1 or TRBD2, as each matches 5 bases. The receptor was isolated from a woman between 25 and 40 years old in good health. The specimen was blood. The DNA sequence is TGCAGTGCTGGGGCGGGCTACGAGCAGTACTTC. This codes for CSAGAGYEQYF.